Listed below are T cell receptor beta chains from one sample, sequenced in a study of T cells in Graves' hyperthyroidism and ophthalmopathy. TCRdb ran MiXCR on the multiplex PCR reads and lists one entry per CDR3 protein. In the table there are hundreds of thousands of distinct CDR3 sequences, roughly 16% of which are singletons. The sequenced material came from blood. Every receptor here comes from a woman younger than 45 with Graves' hyperthyroidism. CDR3s include the opening cysteine and the closing phenylalanine or tryptophan. D genes are given only for firm matches. The size field is filled for only some rows; it gives once, few, many or a size class.

CDR3 length	J gene	V gene	D gene	clone size	CDR3 protein	CDR3 DNA
13	TRBJ2-1	TRBV28	.	many	CASRYTGYYEQFF	TGTGCCAGCAGGTACACAGGTTATTATGAGCAGTTCTTC
13	TRBJ1-2	TRBV29-1	.	once	CSVDRVLDYGYTF	TGCAGCGTTGATCGGGTACTGGACTATGGCTACACCTTC
13	TRBJ2-6	TRBV7-6	.	few	CASSLRDLDVLTF	TGTGCCAGCAGCTTAAGGGATCTGGACGTCCTGACTTTC
15	TRBJ2-5	TRBV7-9	.	.	CASSPYGQTQETQYF	TGTGCCAGCAGCCCATACGGACAGACACAAGAGACCCAGTACTTC
15	TRBJ2-2	TRBV4-1	.	.	CASSGRTRASGELFF	TGCGCCAGCAGTGGGCGGACGAGGGCCTCCGGGGAGCTGTTTTTT
18	TRBJ2-3	TRBV7-2	TRBD2	many	CASSSSRLAGPQIDTQYF	TGTGCCAGCAGCTCCTCCCGACTAGCGGGACCCCAGATCGATACGCAGTATTTT
16	TRBJ2-5	TRBV12-3/TRBV12-4	TRBD1	many	CASSLIPGGAGETQYF	TGTGCCAGCAGTTTAATTCCAGGGGGCGCAGGGGAGACCCAGTACTTC
13	TRBJ2-3	TRBV20-1	TRBD2	many	CSGKTSGTDTQYF	TGCAGTGGGAAGACTAGCGGGACAGATACGCAGTATTTT
15	TRBJ2-5	TRBV4-1	.	.	CASSRHRGAGEAQYF	TGCGCCAGCAGCCGACACAGGGGTGCGGGGGAGGCCCAGTACTTC
14	TRBJ2-7	TRBV2	.	many	CASSEDYLTYEQYF	TGTGCCAGCAGTGAAGACTACCTTACCTACGAGCAGTACTTC
13	TRBJ1-5	TRBV28	.	many	CASLDRRPGPQHF	TGTGCCAGTCTCGACCGCCGACCGGGGCCCCAGCATTTT
12	TRBJ2-5	TRBV6-1	TRBD1	few	CASSVPGQGIYF	TGTGCCAGCAGTGTACCGGGACAGGGAATATACTTC
14	TRBJ1-1	TRBV5-6	TRBD1	few	CASSLGTGGVEAFF	TGTGCCAGCAGCTTGGGGACAGGGGGGGTTGAAGCTTTCTTT
13	TRBJ2-3	TRBV2	.	many	CASSEGDTDTQYF	TGTGCCAGCAGTGAAGGGGACACAGATACGCAGTATTTT
12	TRBJ2-7	TRBV20-1	.	many	CSARESGNEQYF	TGCAGTGCTAGAGAGTCCGGGAACGAGCAGTACTTC
15	TRBJ2-1	TRBV6-1	TRBD2	.	CASMPGTSGKGEQFF	TGTGCCAGCATGCCCGGGACTAGCGGGAAGGGTGAGCAGTTCTTC
14	TRBJ1-2	TRBV7-2	.	many	CASTIGRGNYGYTF	TGTGCCAGCACCATCGGTCGGGGGAACTATGGCTACACCTTC
14	TRBJ1-1	TRBV20-1	.	.	CSAVRPTGRTEAFF	TGCAGTGCAGTACGACCTACAGGGCGCACTGAAGCTTTCTTT
16	TRBJ2-5	TRBV5-4	TRBD1	.	CASSLGTGGGRETQYF	TGTGCCAGCAGCTTGGGGACAGGGGGCGGGCGAGAGACCCAGTACTTC
14	TRBJ1-1	TRBV6-6	TRBD1	many	CASSYDRGNTEAFF	TGTGCCAGCAGTTACGACAGGGGGAACACTGAAGCTTTCTTT
14	TRBJ1-6	TRBV5-6	.	.	CASSPNSPNSPLHF	TGTGCCAGCAGCCCTAACTCCCCGAATTCACCCCTCCACTTT
15	TRBJ2-2	TRBV5-6	.	many	CASSSGPINTGELFF	TGTGCCAGCAGCTCCGGGCCTATCAACACCGGGGAGCTGTTTTTT
12	TRBJ2-1	TRBV29-1	TRBD2	.	CSVASGLYEQFF	TGCAGCGTGGCTAGCGGTCTCTACGAGCAGTTCTTC
17	TRBJ2-4	TRBV5-1	TRBD1	few	CASSLAAGGSAKNIQYF	TGCGCCAGCAGCTTGGCGGCAGGGGGATCGGCCAAAAACATTCAGTACTTC
17	TRBJ1-1	TRBV18	TRBD1	.	CASSPGTSGGMNTEAFF	TGTGCCAGCTCACCCGGGACCTCAGGGGGGATGAACACTGAAGCTTTCTTT